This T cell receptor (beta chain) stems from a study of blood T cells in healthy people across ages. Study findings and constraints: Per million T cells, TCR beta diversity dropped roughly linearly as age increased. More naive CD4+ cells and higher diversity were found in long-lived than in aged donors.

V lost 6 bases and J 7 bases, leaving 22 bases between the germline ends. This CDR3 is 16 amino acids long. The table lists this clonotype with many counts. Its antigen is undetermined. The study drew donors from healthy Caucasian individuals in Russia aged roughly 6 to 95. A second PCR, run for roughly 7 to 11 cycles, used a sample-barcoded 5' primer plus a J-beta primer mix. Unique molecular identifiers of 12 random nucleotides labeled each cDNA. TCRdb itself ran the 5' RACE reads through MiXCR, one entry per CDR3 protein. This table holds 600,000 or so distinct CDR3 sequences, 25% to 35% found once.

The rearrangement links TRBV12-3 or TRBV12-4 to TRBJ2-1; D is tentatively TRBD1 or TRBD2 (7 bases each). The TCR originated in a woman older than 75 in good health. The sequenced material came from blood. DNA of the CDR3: TGTGCCAGCAGGGGGGGGGTGACAGGGAGGGGAAATGAGCAGTTCTTC. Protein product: CASRGGVTGRGNEQFF.